The next 8 T cell receptor beta chains were all read from a single sample in a study of human T cells and chemical hapten exposure. TCRdb reanalysed the RACE reads using MiXCR and keeps one entry per CDR3 protein. The sample shows over 75,000 distinct CDR3 sequences, around 9.9% of them seen only once. Time point given: patch test 3, about 24 weeks after DPC sensitization. As for treatment: therapeutic diphenylcyclopropenone sensitization with weekly scalp DPC. Sequencing used whole blood, obtained in connection with sensitization to the hapten diphenylcyclopropenone (DPC). The receptors come from a woman in her twenties or thirties with alopecia areata. Some clones in this sample may be carry-over from other donors' samples.

This clonotype showed up many times. The chain employs TRBV20-1 and TRBJ2-1; the D call may be TRBD1 or TRBD2 (6 bases each). This CDR3 has 17 residues. Looked up from germline, CDR1 is DFQATT and CDR2 is SNEGSKA (reference sequence). The V gene lost 4 bases and the J gene lost 0 bases, with 19 bases spanning the gap. CDR3 bases: TGCAGTGCTATCCAGAGGAAGGGGGGTAGCTCCTACAATGAGCAGTTCTTC. Its translation: CSAIQRKGGSSYNEQFF.

This clonotype was recorded at least ten times. V and J are TRBV24-1 and TRBJ2-7, with D possibly being TRBD2 (5 bases). This CDR3 is 13 amino acids long. Germline-derived CDR1 and CDR2 are KGHDR and SFDVKD. V gave up 9 bases and J gave up 4 bases, with 15 bases separating them. The CDR3 is CATRRSSRYEQYF. The CDR3 coding sequence is TGTGCCACCCGCCGGTCTAGCAGGTACGAGCAGTACTTC.

This clonotype was detected many times. The chain has TRBV4-2 and TRBJ1-1; D unresolved. Trimming shortened V by 0 bases and J by 5 bases, and 13 bases separated the two germline ends. Looked up from germline, CDR1 is LGHNA and CDR2 is YNFKEQ. This CDR3 has 15 amino acids. CDR3 sequence: CASSQDSGSETEAFF. DNA for the CDR3: TGTGCCAGCAGCCAAGATTCGGGTTCGGAGACTGAAGCTTTCTTT.

V is TRBV7-2 and J is TRBJ1-1; a weak D match, TRBD1 (5 bases). There are 14 residues in the CDR3. The germline V gene has CDR1 SGHTA and CDR2 FQGNSA. Trimming left V 6 bases short and J 12 bases short, with 23 bases between. The CDR3 DNA reads as TGTGCCAGCAGTCAAATCCAGGGAGCACTGAAAACTTTCTTT. This codes for CASSQIQGALKTFF.

This clonotype has more than one count but fewer than ten. V usage is TRBV7-2 and J usage is TRBJ2-1; D possibly uses TRBD1 or TRBD2 (6 bases each). Germline V gene sequence: CDR1 SGHTA, CDR2 FQGNSA. The CDR3 loop spans 13 amino acids. Trimming cost V 5 bases and J 12 bases, with 17 bases left between them. This chain's CDR3 is CASSPRGQQAQFF. CDR3 sequence (DNA): TGTGCCAGCAGCCCCCGGGGGCAGCAAGCGCAGTTCTTC.

The table lists this clonotype with a few counts. The chain is built from TRBV11-3 and TRBJ1-1; D remains ambiguous. CDR1 and CDR2 (germline): SGHNT, YENEEA. Trimming took off 5 bases at V and 5 bases at J, with 9 bases between the two ends. The CDR3 is 12 residues long. As DNA, the CDR3 is TGTGCCAGCAGCCGCCGGGGAACTGAAGCTTTCTTT. Amino acid sequence: CASSRRGTEAFF.

This clonotype appeared a few times. The rearrangement uses TRBV7-9 and TRBJ2-7; 9 nucleotides align to TRBD1. The germline V gene encodes CDR1 SEHNR and CDR2 FQNEAQ (reference sequence). Trimming took 3 bases from V and 4 from J; bases not matched to a gene: 7. This CDR3 has 15 residues. CDR3 DNA sequence: TGTGCCAGCAGCTTTTCTACAGGGGGCGGTTACGAGCAGTACTTC. It codes for CASSFSTGGGYEQYF.

This chain joins TRBV28 and TRBJ2-1; TRBD1 matches at 7 bases. The CDR3 loop spans 12 amino acids. J gave up 15 bases and V 5 bases, and 10 bases lay outside the gene matches. Germline V CDR1 and CDR2: MDHEN, SYDVKM. CDR3 sequence (DNA): TGTGCCAGCAGTCAAGTAGGGGACAGTTGGTTCTTC. Protein sequence: CASSQVGDSWFF.